This T cell receptor beta chain originates from a study of T cell responses to AZD1222 COVID-19 vaccine. Study findings and constraints: Once two AZD1222 doses were given, Spike-specific TCR breadth and depth went up. Clonal diversity may have been underestimated, and the donors were mostly white British, with more females than males. Along spike, vaccine-associated CD4 TCRs were found throughout, with dominance at 160-218 and 743-854.

The CDR3 extends over 11 amino acids. CDR1 is SNHLY, CDR2 FYNNEI, per germline. Trimming removed 5 bases from V and 8 bases from J, with 9 bases in between. Clones were read by immunoSEQ multiplex PCR, and TCRdb kept only the in-frame ones, dropping some. This table has fewer than 200,000 clones, 85% to 90% appearing once. As to this clone: The antigen remains unidentified.

This clonotype originated in an adult who received the MenACWY meningococcal vaccine as a control. The rearrangement links TRBV2 to TRBJ1-1; D remains ambiguous. The sequences come from peripheral blood, collected 28 days after the second dose of the MenACWY control vaccine. The CDR3 DNA reads as TGTGCCAGCAGTCCCCTCATGGAAGCTTTCTTT. This sequence encodes CASSPLMEAFF.